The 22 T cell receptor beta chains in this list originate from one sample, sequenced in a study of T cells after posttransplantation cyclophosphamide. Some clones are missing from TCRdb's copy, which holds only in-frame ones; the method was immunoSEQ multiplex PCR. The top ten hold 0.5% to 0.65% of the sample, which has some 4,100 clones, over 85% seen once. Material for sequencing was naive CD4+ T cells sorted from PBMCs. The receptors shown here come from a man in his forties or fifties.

CDR3 protein: CASSESGGGTQYF. CDR3 DNA: TGTGCCAGCAGTGAATCAGGGGGTGGTACGCAGTATTTT. This chain uses TRBV2 with TRBJ2-3; 7 bases are shared with TRBD1. The germline CDR1 and CDR2 sequences are SNHLY and FYNNEI. This CDR3 is 13 amino acids long. Trimming at V came to 2 bases and at J to 8 bases, leaving 4 bases not matched to a gene.

The DNA for the CDR3 is TGTGCCATCAGTGAGACCACCCCAGGTCCTGGAAACACCATATATTTT. Translating gives CAISETTPGPGNTIYF. The chain uses TRBV10-3 and TRBJ1-3; D remains ambiguous. Trimming shortened V by 2 bases and J by 2 bases, and 13 bases separated the two germline ends. This CDR3 contains 16 residues. Germline V gene sequence: CDR1 ENHRY, CDR2 SYGVKD.

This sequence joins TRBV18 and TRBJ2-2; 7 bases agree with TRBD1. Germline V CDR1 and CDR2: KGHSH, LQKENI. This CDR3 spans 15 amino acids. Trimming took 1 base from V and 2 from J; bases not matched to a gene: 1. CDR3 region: CASSPRQGNTGELFF. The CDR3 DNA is TGTGCCAGCTCACCACGACAGGGAAACACCGGGGAGCTGTTTTTT.

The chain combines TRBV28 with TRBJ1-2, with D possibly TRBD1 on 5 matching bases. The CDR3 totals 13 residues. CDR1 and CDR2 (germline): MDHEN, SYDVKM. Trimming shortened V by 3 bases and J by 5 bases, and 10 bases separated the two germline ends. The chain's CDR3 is CASSLGGVYGYTF. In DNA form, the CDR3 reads TGTGCCAGCAGTTTGGGGGGGGTATATGGCTACACCTTC.

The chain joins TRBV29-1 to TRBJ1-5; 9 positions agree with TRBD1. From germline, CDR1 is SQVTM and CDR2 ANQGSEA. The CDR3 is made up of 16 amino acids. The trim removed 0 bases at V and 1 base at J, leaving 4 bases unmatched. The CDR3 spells CSVEDGTGPSNQPQHF. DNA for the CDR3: TGCAGCGTTGAAGATGGGACAGGGCCAAGCAATCAGCCCCAGCATTTT. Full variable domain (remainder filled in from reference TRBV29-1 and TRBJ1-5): SAVISQKPSRDICQRGTSLTIQCQVDSQVTMMFWYRQQPGQSLTLIATANQGSEATYESGFVIDKFPISRPNLTFSTLTVSNMSPEDSSIYLCSVEDGTGPSNQPQHFGDGTRLSIL.

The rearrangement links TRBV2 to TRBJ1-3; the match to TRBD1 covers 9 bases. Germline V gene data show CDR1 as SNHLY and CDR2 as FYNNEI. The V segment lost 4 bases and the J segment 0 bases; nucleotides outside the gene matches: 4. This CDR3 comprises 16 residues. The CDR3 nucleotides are TGTGCCAGCAGTGGACAGGGGGGCCGCTCTGGAAACACCATATATTTT. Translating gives CASSGQGGRSGNTIYF.

Here the CDR3 DNA reads TGTGCCAGCAACCTTGGGACATTCTCCTACGAGCAGTACTTC. Translated: CASNLGTFSYEQYF. This chain links TRBV28 with TRBJ2-7; possible D gene TRBD1, 6 bases. V was shortened by 7 bases and J by 0 bases, with 13 bases between the two germline ends. CDR1 and CDR2 (germline): MDHEN, SYDVKM. This CDR3 is 14 amino acids long.

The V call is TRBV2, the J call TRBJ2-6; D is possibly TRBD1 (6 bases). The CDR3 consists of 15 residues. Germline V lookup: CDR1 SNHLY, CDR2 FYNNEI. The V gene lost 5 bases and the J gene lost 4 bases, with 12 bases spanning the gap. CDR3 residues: CASSFRGSGANVLTF. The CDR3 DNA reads TGTGCCAGCAGTTTCAGGGGTTCCGGGGCCAACGTCCTGACTTTC.

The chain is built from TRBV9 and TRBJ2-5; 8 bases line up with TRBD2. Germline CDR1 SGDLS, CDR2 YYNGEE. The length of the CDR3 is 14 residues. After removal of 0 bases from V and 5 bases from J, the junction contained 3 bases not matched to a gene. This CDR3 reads CASSVDSGGETQYF. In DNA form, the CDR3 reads TGTGCCAGCAGCGTAGATTCGGGAGGGGAGACCCAGTACTTC.

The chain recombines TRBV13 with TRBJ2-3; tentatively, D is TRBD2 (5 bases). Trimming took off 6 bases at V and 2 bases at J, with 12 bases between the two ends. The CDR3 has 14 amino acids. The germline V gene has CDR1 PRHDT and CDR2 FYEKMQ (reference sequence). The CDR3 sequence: CASSDAGDTDTQYF. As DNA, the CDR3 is TGTGCCAGCAGTGACGCGGGCGACACAGATACGCAGTATTTT.

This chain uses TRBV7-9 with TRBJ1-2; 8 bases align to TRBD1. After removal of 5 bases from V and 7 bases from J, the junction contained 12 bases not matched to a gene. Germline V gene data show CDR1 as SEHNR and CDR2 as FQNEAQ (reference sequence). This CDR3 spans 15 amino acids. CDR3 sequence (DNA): TGTGCCAGCAGCCTATGGTCCAGGGGGCAGGGTGGCTACACCTTC. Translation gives CASSLWSRGQGGYTF.

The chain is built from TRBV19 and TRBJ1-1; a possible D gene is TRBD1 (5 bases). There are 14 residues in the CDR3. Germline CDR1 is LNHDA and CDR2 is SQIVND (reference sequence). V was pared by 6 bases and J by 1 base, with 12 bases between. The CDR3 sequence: CASRDLGGNTEAFF. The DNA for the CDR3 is TGTGCCAGTAGGGATCTGGGGGGGAACACTGAAGCTTTCTTT.

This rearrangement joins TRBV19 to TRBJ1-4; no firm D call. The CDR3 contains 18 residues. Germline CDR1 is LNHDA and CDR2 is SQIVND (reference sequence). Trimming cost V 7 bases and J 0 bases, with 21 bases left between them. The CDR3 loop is CASKPVGRTIATNEKLFF. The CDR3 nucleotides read TGTGCCAGTAAACCCGTAGGGAGGACGATAGCAACTAATGAAAAACTGTTTTTT.

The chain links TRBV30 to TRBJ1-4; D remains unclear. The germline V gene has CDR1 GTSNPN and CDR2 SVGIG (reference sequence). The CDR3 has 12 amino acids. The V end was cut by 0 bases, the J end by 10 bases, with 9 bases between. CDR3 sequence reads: CAWSVPGGKLFF. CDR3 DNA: TGTGCCTGGAGTGTACCCGGAGGAAAACTGTTTTTT.

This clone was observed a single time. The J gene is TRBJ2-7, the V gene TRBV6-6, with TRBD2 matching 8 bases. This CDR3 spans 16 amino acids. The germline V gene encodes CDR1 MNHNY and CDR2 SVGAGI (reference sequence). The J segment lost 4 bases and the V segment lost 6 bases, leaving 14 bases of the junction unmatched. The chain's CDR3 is CASSPAERGLYYEQYF. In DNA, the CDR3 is TGTGCCAGCAGCCCAGCCGAGCGGGGGCTCTATTACGAGCAGTACTTC.

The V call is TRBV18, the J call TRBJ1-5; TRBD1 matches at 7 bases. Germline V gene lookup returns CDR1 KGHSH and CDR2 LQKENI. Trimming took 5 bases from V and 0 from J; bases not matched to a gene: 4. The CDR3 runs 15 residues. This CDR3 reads CASSVDRYSNQPQHF. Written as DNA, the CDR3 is TGTGCCAGCTCAGTGGACAGGTATAGCAATCAGCCCCAGCATTTT. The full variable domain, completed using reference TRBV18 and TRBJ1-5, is NAGVMQNPRHLVRRRGQEARLRCSPMKGHSHVYWYRQLPEEGLKFMVYLQKENIIDESGMPKERFSAEFPKEGPSILRIQQVVRGDSAAYFCASSVDRYSNQPQHFGDGTRLSIL.

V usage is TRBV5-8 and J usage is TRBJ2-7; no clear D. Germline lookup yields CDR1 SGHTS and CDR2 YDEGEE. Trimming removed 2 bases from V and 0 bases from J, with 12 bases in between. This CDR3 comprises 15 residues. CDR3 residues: CASSLVGSSSYEQYF. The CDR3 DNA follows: TGTGCCAGCAGCTTAGTCGGGTCCTCCTCCTACGAGCAGTACTTC.

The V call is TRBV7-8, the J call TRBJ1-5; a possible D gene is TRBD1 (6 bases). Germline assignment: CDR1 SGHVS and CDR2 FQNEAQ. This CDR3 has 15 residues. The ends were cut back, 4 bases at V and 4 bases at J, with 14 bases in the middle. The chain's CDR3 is CASSSRGTLNQPQHF. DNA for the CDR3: TGTGCCAGCAGCTCGAGGGGGACCCTTAATCAGCCCCAGCATTTT.

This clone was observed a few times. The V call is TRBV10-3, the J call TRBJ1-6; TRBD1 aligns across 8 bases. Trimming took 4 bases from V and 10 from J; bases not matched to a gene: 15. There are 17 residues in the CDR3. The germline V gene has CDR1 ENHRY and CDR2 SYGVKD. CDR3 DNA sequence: TGTGCCATCAGTGCTCCGGACAGGGAAGGGGGGGGCTCACCCCTCCACTTT. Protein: CAISAPDREGGGSPLHF.

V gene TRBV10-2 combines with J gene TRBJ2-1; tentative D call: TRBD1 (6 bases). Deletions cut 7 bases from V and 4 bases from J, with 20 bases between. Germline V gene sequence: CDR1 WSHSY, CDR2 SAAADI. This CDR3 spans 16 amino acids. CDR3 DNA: TGCGCCAGCACTATTATTGTGAGGGGGAAATACAATGAGCAGTTCTTC. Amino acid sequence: CASTIIVRGKYNEQFF.

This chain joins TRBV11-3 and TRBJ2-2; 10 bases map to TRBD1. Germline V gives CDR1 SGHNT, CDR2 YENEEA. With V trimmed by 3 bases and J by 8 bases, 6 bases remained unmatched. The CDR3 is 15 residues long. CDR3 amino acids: CASSLDRGMSGELFF. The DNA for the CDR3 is TGTGCCAGCAGCTTGGACAGGGGGATGTCGGGGGAGCTGTTTTTT.

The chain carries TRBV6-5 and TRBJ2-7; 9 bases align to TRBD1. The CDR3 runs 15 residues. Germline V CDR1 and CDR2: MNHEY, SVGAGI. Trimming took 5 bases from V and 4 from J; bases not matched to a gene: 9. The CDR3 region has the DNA TGTGCCAGCAGTCCCGGACCCGGGACAGGGTACGAGCAGTACTTC. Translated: CASSPGPGTGYEQYF.